One and the same sample provided the 32 T cell receptor beta chains below, sequenced in a study of graft-versus-host responses after intestinal transplantation. The table came from immunoSEQ multiplex PCR; TCRdb's copy has only in-frame clones and leaves some out. Here the sample spans about 120,000 clones, 90% to 95% being singletons. Their cognate antigens are unknown. This sample comprised unstimulated CD4+ T cells sorted from spleen or lymph node cells, obtained before intestinal transplant. These receptor sequences come from a human donor who received an intestinal transplant.

This chain links TRBV5-1 with TRBJ1-2; the match to TRBD1 covers 7 bases. Germline assignment: CDR1 SGHRS and CDR2 YFSETQ. Unmatched junction bases numbered 11, after V lost 4 bases and J lost 8 bases. CDR3 size: 14 residues. CDR3 DNA: TGCGCCAGCAGCCCGGGAGACAGGGCATTAGGCTACACCTTC. Residues: CASSPGDRALGYTF.

V is TRBV7-9 and J is TRBJ2-1, with D maybe TRBD2 (7 bases). CDR1 SEHNR and CDR2 FQNEAQ come from the germline V gene (reference sequence). V shed 5 bases and J shed 1 base, with 18 bases lying between them. The CDR3 contains 17 residues. DNA of the CDR3: TGTGCCAGCAGCCCCACCGGGGCGGGGGCATCCTACAATGAGCAGTTCTTC. Translating gives CASSPTGAGASYNEQFF.

The chain combines TRBV28 with TRBJ2-7; D remains unclear. The CDR3 extends over 13 amino acids. The V gene lost 1 base and the J gene lost 3 bases, with 7 bases spanning the gap. Looked up from germline, CDR1 is MDHEN and CDR2 is SYDVKM. Here the CDR3 DNA reads TGTGCCAGCAGTTTATCCCCGGGCTACGAGCAGTACTTC. Translation: CASSLSPGYEQYF.

The table lists this clone with a few counts. The V and J genes are TRBV6-6 and TRBJ2-1; tentative D call: TRBD2 (6 bases). CDR3 length: 16 amino acids. In germline, CDR1 is MNHNY, CDR2 SVGAGI (reference sequence). Deletions cut 5 bases from V and 6 bases from J, with 20 bases between. The CDR3 is CASSQLPFGRGNEQFF. In DNA, the CDR3 is TGTGCCAGCAGTCAACTCCCGTTCGGGAGAGGCAATGAGCAGTTCTTC.

The chain combines TRBV6-6 with TRBJ1-2, with 9 bases aligning to TRBD1. This CDR3 comprises 14 residues. From germline, CDR1 is MNHNY and CDR2 SVGAGI (reference sequence). The V segment lost 6 bases and the J segment 4 bases; nucleotides outside the gene matches: 6. In DNA, the CDR3 is TGTGCCAGCAGCCGGGACAGGGTTAGCTATGGCTACACCTTC. It specifies CASSRDRVSYGYTF.

This rearrangement joins TRBV5-1 to TRBJ2-7, with 11 bases aligning to TRBD1. This CDR3 contains 16 residues. Germline CDR1 is SGHRS and CDR2 is YFSETQ. Losses at the gene ends were 4 bases for V and 4 bases for J; bases not matched to a gene: 10. CDR3 nucleotide sequence: TGCGCCAGCAGCCCGGGCGGACAGGGGGCCTTATACGAGCAGTACTTC. It codes for CASSPGGQGALYEQYF.

CDR3 in amino acids: CASSIWGAVNYGYTF. CDR3 nucleotide sequence: TGTGCCAGTAGTATATGGGGCGCGGTGAACTATGGCTACACCTTC. The chain joins TRBV19 to TRBJ1-2; D perhaps matches TRBD1 (5 bases). CDR1 and CDR2 from the germline V gene are LNHDA and SQIVND (reference sequence). The CDR3 is 15 amino acids. V dropped 2 bases and J dropped 2 bases, with 12 bases sitting between them. The variable domain in full, completed from reference TRBV19 and TRBJ1-2, reads DGGITQSPKYLFRKEGQNVTLSCEQNLNHDAMYWYRQDPGQGLRLIYYSQIVNDFQKGDIAEGYSVSREKKESFPLTVTSAQKNPTAFYLCASSIWGAVNYGYTFGSGTRLTVV.

In DNA form, the CDR3 reads TGTGCCAGCAGTTACTCGTCGGCGAACTACAATGAGCAGTTCTTC. It yields the protein CASSYSSANYNEQFF. J is TRBJ2-1 and V is TRBV6-5, with D unclear. Germline V gene sequence: CDR1 MNHEY, CDR2 SVGAGI. Trimming pared 0 bases from V and 3 bases from J, leaving 9 bases between. The length of the CDR3 is 15 residues.

As regards this clone: A junction boundary mismatches the germline segment, possibly from a read error. The rearrangement links TRBV7-7 to TRBJ2-2; 9 bases match TRBD2. Looked up from germline, CDR1 is SSHAT and CDR2 is FNYEAQ (reference sequence). CDR3 length equals 16 residues. CDR3 residues: CASSPRLADNTGELFF. In DNA form, the CDR3 reads TGTGCTAGCAGCCCCCGACTAGCGGATAACACCGGGGAGCTGTTTTTT.

V usage is TRBV5-4 and J usage is TRBJ2-3; tentative D call: TRBD1 (6 bases). CDR3 length equals 15 residues. V was pared by 4 bases and J by 0 bases, with 12 bases between. Per germline, CDR1 SGHNT and CDR2 YYREEE (reference sequence). Written as DNA, the CDR3 is TGTGCCAGCAGCCATCGGACAGAGAGCACAGATACGCAGTATTTT. Protein sequence: CASSHRTESTDTQYF.

This sequence joins TRBV6-5 and TRBJ2-3; D is possibly TRBD2 (6 bases). The CDR3 is made up of 15 amino acids. CDR1 and CDR2 (germline): MNHEY, SVGAGI. The V end was cut by 0 bases, the J end by 4 bases, with 11 bases between. The CDR3 bases are TGTGCCAGCAGTTACTCGGGCACTAGCCCAGATACGCAGTATTTT. Its protein product is CASSYSGTSPDTQYF.

The V and J genes are TRBV10-3 and TRBJ1-2; 7 nucleotides line up with TRBD1. CDR3 length: 14 residues. V lost 6 bases, J lost 4 bases, and 8 bases stayed unmatched. Per germline, CDR1 ENHRY and CDR2 SYGVKD. CDR3 DNA sequence: TGTGCCATCAGCACCAACCGGGACAGCTATGGCTACACCTTC. It codes for CAISTNRDSYGYTF.

V and J are TRBV6-5 and TRBJ1-2, with a weak D call TRBD1 (6 bases). The V end lost 0 bases, the J end lost 7 bases, and 15 bases lay between the germline ends. Per germline, CDR1 MNHEY and CDR2 SVGAGI. The CDR3 spans 15 residues. This CDR3 is CASSYSGRGPRGYTF. As DNA, the CDR3 is TGTGCCAGCAGTTACTCCGGCAGGGGCCCCCGTGGCTACACCTTC.

The chain recombines TRBV5-1 with TRBJ1-1, with unresolved D. This CDR3 contains 13 residues. The V gene lost 4 bases and the J gene lost 3 bases, with 10 bases spanning the gap. Germline V lookup: CDR1 SGHRS, CDR2 YFSETQ. CDR3 nucleotides: TGCGCCAGCAGCGTGGGTAAGGACACTGAAGCTTTCTTT. As protein: CASSVGKDTEAFF.

The V and J genes are TRBV27 and TRBJ1-1; no definite D call. Germline CDR1 reads MNHEY; CDR2 reads SMNVEV (reference sequence). Trimming shortened V by 7 bases and J by 0 bases, and 9 bases separated the two germline ends. The CDR3 runs 13 residues. In nucleotides, the CDR3 is TGTGCCAGCATACAGATCATGAACACTGAAGCTTTCTTT. Protein: CASIQIMNTEAFF.

This clone was recorded only once. This chain joins TRBV5-1 and TRBJ2-1; 7 positions match TRBD2. V trimming: 6 bases; J trimming: 1 base; junction bases outside the gene matches: 7. Germline CDR1 and CDR2: SGHRS and YFSETQ. The CDR3 is 15 residues long. In nucleotides, the CDR3 is TGCGCCAGCACCGGGTTCGGGGGGTCCTACAATGAGCAGTTCTTC. Translation: CASTGFGGSYNEQFF.

The chain employs TRBV5-1 and TRBJ2-3; 9 bases are shared with TRBD1. There are 16 residues in the CDR3. V shed 0 bases, J shed 4 bases, and the junction held 6 bases outside the gene matches. Germline loops: CDR1 SGHRS, CDR2 YFSETQ. CDR3 in amino acids: CASSLGAQGAADTQYF. Written as DNA, the CDR3 is TGCGCCAGCAGCTTGGGCGCACAGGGGGCGGCAGATACGCAGTATTTT.

The chain employs TRBV29-1 and TRBJ2-1; D is undetermined. V was clipped by 1 base and J by 3 bases, with 13 bases between them. Germline V gene data show CDR1 as SQVTM and CDR2 as ANQGSEA. This CDR3 is 15 amino acids long. Here the CDR3 DNA reads TGCAGCGTTGAAGGGGTGACAATCAGCTACAATGAGCAGTTCTTC. Encoded protein: CSVEGVTISYNEQFF.

V and J are TRBV19 and TRBJ2-1; 8 nucleotides match TRBD1. Germline-derived CDR1 and CDR2 are LNHDA and SQIVND (reference sequence). The CDR3 is 15 residues long. Unmatched junction bases numbered 0, after V lost 2 bases and J lost 0 bases. The CDR3: CASSIQGASYNEQFF. Here the CDR3 DNA reads TGTGCCAGTAGTATACAGGGGGCCTCCTACAATGAGCAGTTCTTC.

The chain couples TRBV11-3 to TRBJ2-7; possibly TRBD2 for D (5 bases). V lost 4 bases and J lost 4, with 17 bases in between. Germline V gene sequence: CDR1 SGHNT, CDR2 YENEEA. The CDR3 consists of 15 residues. CDR3 nucleotides: TGTGCCAGCAGCTATAGCCCTACGGGGAGATACGAGCAGTACTTC. It translates to CASSYSPTGRYEQYF.

In regard to this clone: The same CDR3 also results from other DNA sequences found in this sample. V usage is TRBV5-1 and J usage is TRBJ2-5; tentatively, D is TRBD2 (5 bases). The germline gives CDR1 SGHRS, CDR2 YFSETQ. V was trimmed by 0 bases and J by 5 bases, leaving 8 bases between them. The CDR3 length is 13 residues. CDR3 loop: CASSLGQRETQYF. CDR3 bases: TGCGCCAGCAGCTTGGGGCAGCGGGAGACCCAGTACTTC.

This clone was counted once. This rearrangement joins TRBV7-9 to TRBJ1-2; D perhaps matches TRBD1 (5 bases). This CDR3 has 16 amino acids. Germline values: CDR1 SEHNR, CDR2 FQNEAQ (reference sequence). V lost 0 bases and J 0 bases, leaving 11 bases between the germline ends. CDR3 sequence reads: CASSLAGREANYGYTF. The DNA of the CDR3 is TGTGCCAGCAGCTTAGCGGGCAGGGAAGCTAACTATGGCTACACCTTC.

The chain has TRBV10-3 and TRBJ2-5; TRBD2 matches 7 bases. CDR1 is ENHRY and CDR2 is SYGVKD in the germline V gene. The CDR3 is 13 amino acids. The ends lost 10 bases at V and 1 base at J; junction bases unmatched: 6. The CDR3 coding sequence is TGTGCCAGCTCCGCTAGCGGCCAAGAGACCCAGTACTTC. Translating gives CASSASGQETQYF.

The CDR3 here is CASSSSGLGSGEQFF. CDR3 sequence (DNA): TGTGCCAGCAGCTCCTCGGGACTCGGGAGCGGCGAGCAGTTCTTC. The V call is TRBV7-6, the J call TRBJ2-1; possible D gene TRBD2, 6 bases. The V gene lost 4 bases and the J gene lost 10 bases, with 20 bases spanning the gap. This CDR3 comprises 15 residues. CDR1 is SGHVS and CDR2 is FNYEAQ in the germline V gene.

This chain links TRBV10-3 with TRBJ1-1; tentative D call: TRBD1 (5 bases). This CDR3 comprises 17 residues. V was shortened by 4 bases and J by 4 bases, with 22 bases between the two germline ends. Germline V gives CDR1 ENHRY, CDR2 SYGVKD. The CDR3 reads CAISGGGGGLRGTEAFF. In DNA, the CDR3 is TGTGCCATCAGTGGGGGCGGTGGAGGACTAAGGGGCACTGAAGCTTTCTTT.

The chain uses TRBV23-1 and TRBJ2-7; D may be TRBD2 (5 bases). Being an ORF, TRBV23-1 has a function that is uncertain. Trimming left V 2 bases short and J 0 bases short, with 5 bases between. CDR3 size: 13 residues. The CDR3 here is CASSQRGSYEQYF. The CDR3 DNA sequence: TGCGCCAGCAGTCAACGGGGCTCCTACGAGCAGTACTTC.

The chain carries TRBV6-5 and TRBJ1-1, with 7 positions matching TRBD1. Germline values: CDR1 MNHEY, CDR2 SVGAGI. The length of the CDR3 is 14 residues. The V segment lost 5 bases and the J segment 11 bases; nucleotides outside the gene matches: 14. The CDR3 region is CASSRDRAVLAAFF. In nucleotides, the CDR3 is TGTGCCAGCAGTCGAGACAGGGCGGTTCTCGCGGCTTTCTTT.

This clone was seen a single time. The chain links TRBV10-3 to TRBJ2-3, with D uncertain. Deletions cut 0 bases from V and 4 bases from J, with 2 bases between. The germline V gene has CDR1 ENHRY and CDR2 SYGVKD. This CDR3 has 12 residues. The CDR3 loop is CAISESADTQYF. The CDR3 nucleotides read TGTGCCATCAGTGAGTCTGCAGATACGCAGTATTTT.

There are a few counts of this clone. The V call is TRBV7-8, the J call TRBJ2-7, with TRBD2 as a possible D gene (6 bases). Trimming took 1 base from V and 4 from J, leaving 8 bases between them. The CDR3 consists of 13 residues. Germline V CDR1 and CDR2: SGHVS, FQNEAQ. The CDR3 bases are TGTGCCAGCAGCTTAGTTGGGACTTACGAGCAGTACTTC. This translates into CASSLVGTYEQYF. The whole variable domain, remainder taken from reference TRBV7-8 and TRBJ2-7, is GAGVSQSPRYKVAKRGQDVALRCDPISGHVSLFWYQQALGQGPEFLTYFQNEAQLDKSGLPSDRFFAERPEGSVSTLKIQRTQQEDSAVYLCASSLVGTYEQYFGPGTRLTVT.

This clone was seen once. The rearrangement uses TRBV28 and TRBJ2-7; D may match TRBD1 or TRBD2 (5 bases each). Between the trimmed V and J ends, which lost 7 bases and 4 bases, there was a span of 14 bases. The germline V gene has CDR1 MDHEN and CDR2 SYDVKM. This CDR3 has 13 amino acids. Here the CDR3 reads CASTSGALYEQYF. CDR3 DNA: TGTGCCAGCACCTCCGGGGCACTATACGAGCAGTACTTC.

This clone was observed a few times. The chain joins TRBV18 to TRBJ1-3, with D possibly TRBD1 on 5 matching bases. The CDR3 runs to 15 residues. V lost 2 bases and J 2 bases, leaving 10 bases between the germline ends. Per germline, CDR1 KGHSH and CDR2 LQKENI. Here the CDR3 DNA reads TGTGCCAGCTCACCAACCGGGGCCGCTGGAAACACCATATATTTT. This gives the protein CASSPTGAAGNTIYF.

This chain links TRBV19 with TRBJ1-1, with D unresolved. With 1 base removed from V and 2 bases from J, the gap between germline ends came to 8 bases. Germline V gene sequence: CDR1 LNHDA, CDR2 SQIVND (reference sequence). The CDR3 runs to 14 residues. CDR3 protein: CASSIGLDNTEAFF. As DNA, the CDR3 is TGTGCCAGTAGTATAGGACTAGACAACACTGAAGCTTTCTTT. Based on the CDR3 plus reference TRBV19 and TRBJ1-1, the full variable domain is DGGITQSPKYLFRKEGQNVTLSCEQNLNHDAMYWYRQDPGQGLRLIYYSQIVNDFQKGDIAEGYSVSREKKESFPLTVTSAQKNPTAFYLCASSIGLDNTEAFFGQGTRLTVV.